The rows below give T cell receptor beta chains drawn from one sample of a study of blood T cell repertoires in COVID-19. Clones were sequenced by immunoSEQ multiplex PCR, and TCRdb holds only the in-frame ones, with some missing. Among 200,000 to 250,000 clones, 80% to 90% were seen once, and the ten largest hold approximately 10%. Sample: peripheral blood. Every receptor here comes from a man between 45 and 60 years old with COVID-19, enrolled during active disease. Each CDR3 is given with its conserved first and last residue. The D gene is left open where the match is weak.

>NA|TRBJ1-6|TRBV7-9
TGTGCCAGCAGCGGGGGGAAGGATTCACCCCTCCACTTT
CASSGGKDSPLHF
>NA|TRBJ2-3|TRBV12-3/TRBV12-4
TGTGCCAGCACCTTTCAGACAGATACGCAGTATTTT
CASTFQTDTQYF
>NA|TRBJ2-1|TRBV9
TGTGCCAGCAGCCCAAGTGGCGGACTATACAATGAGCAGTTCTTC
CASSPSGGLYNEQFF
>NA|TRBJ1-6|TRBV14
TGTGCCAGCAGTCCCGGAGGGGCTTCACCCCTCCACTTT
CASSPGGASPLHF
>NA|TRBJ2-7|TRBV5-4
TGTGCCAGCAGCTCTCCCGGGGGTCACTACGAGCAGTACTTC
CASSSPGGHYEQYF
>TRBD2|TRBJ2-5|TRBV7-3
TGTGCCAGCAGCTTAGGGAGGGGTCAAGAGACCCAGTACTTC
CASSLGRGQETQYF
>NA|TRBJ2-2|TRBV19
TGTGCCAGTAGTATTGGCGGGAACCCCACCGGGGAGCTGTTTTTT
CASSIGGNPTGELFF
>TRBD2|TRBJ2-7|TRBV19
TGTGCCAGTAGTATAGGGGAATATGGCGGGAGGGCCAACTACGAGCAGTACTTC
CASSIGEYGGRANYEQYF
>TRBD1|TRBJ2-7|TRBV19
TGTGCCAGTACCTCTAGAGACAGGGGGATCTACGAGCAGTACTTC
CASTSRDRGIYEQYF
>TRBD2|TRBJ2-1|TRBV9
TGTGCCAGCAGCGCTTCATGGGGGGGTGTCTACAATGAGCAGTTCTTC
CASSASWGGVYNEQFF
>NA|TRBJ1-1|TRBV18
TGTGCCAGCTCACCACTTCGACAGAGAGAGAACACTGAAGCTTTCTTT
CASSPLRQRENTEAFF
>TRBD1|TRBJ2-7|TRBV6-5
TGTGCCAGCAGTCAGGGGGCGCGCAACGAGCAGTACTTC
CASSQGARNEQYF
>TRBD1|TRBJ1-2|TRBV6-5
TGTGCCAGCAGGCAAGGACAGGGTGGAGGCTACACCTTC
CASRQGQGGGYTF
>NA|TRBJ2-3|TRBV7-6
TGTGCCAGCAGCACCCCTAGCGCCCGCACAGATACGCAGTATTTT
CASSTPSARTDTQYF
>TRBD1|TRBJ2-7|TRBV29-1
TGCAGCGTTGAGGCCACCGGGACAGGGTATTACGAGCAGTACTTC
CSVEATGTGYYEQYF
>NA|TRBJ1-1|TRBV19
TGTGCCAGTAGTATAGTTGCGGGTTCGGCTGAAGCTTTCTTT
CASSIVAGSAEAFF
>NA|TRBJ2-5|TRBV10-3
TGTGCCATCAGTGAGTCAGGGGCCCAGTACTTC
CAISESGAQYF